This TCR beta chain is from a study of T cells in Graves' hyperthyroidism and ophthalmopathy. Turning to the study itself: The initial diagnosis was the point when peripheral blood was collected, ahead of any treatment. Whole-study results and caveats: A model of 13 V-J features distinguished ophthalmopathy from stable hyperthyroidism. In the blood, most expanded thyroid clonotypes above 0.001 appeared as well.

The hyperthyroidism was newly diagnosed and had lasted under 2 months; the patients were aged 18 to 65. It was RNA transcripts that yielded the amplified TCR beta CDR3 regions. HTBI primers drove first-round RT-PCR of the TCR CDR3. MiXCR, run by TCRdb on the multiplex PCR reads, gives a single entry per CDR3 protein. Among roughly 380,000 distinct CDR3 sequences listed, about 18% were seen once. This clonotype has ten or more counts. Its antigen remains unidentified. From germline, CDR1 is DFQATT and CDR2 SNEGSKA (reference sequence). The CDR3 is made up of 15 amino acids. Losses at the gene ends were 2 bases for V and 0 bases for J; bases not matched to a gene: 2.

This clonotype was obtained from a woman aged 18-30 years with Graves' hyperthyroidism. The chain employs TRBV20-1 and TRBJ2-2, with 8 bases identical to TRBD1. Input material: blood. The CDR3 spells CSARIQGANTGELFF. In DNA form, the CDR3 reads TGCAGTGCTAGAATACAGGGGGCGAACACCGGGGAGCTGTTTTTT.